Listed here are 3 T cell receptor beta chains from one sample, sequenced in a study of T cell changes during pregnancy in multiple sclerosis. Sequenced by immunoSEQ multiplex PCR; TCRdb stores in-frame clones only, minus some. The sample has 34,000 or so clones, roughly nine tenths seen once; the top ten hold around 4.4%. The sample was CD8+ T cells from peripheral blood mononuclear cells, taken after pregnancy. Receptors originate from a female donor with multiple sclerosis, enrolled in a pregnancy study.

This clone was recorded once. The V gene is TRBV27, the J gene TRBJ2-3; TRBD2 matches 7 bases. Germline trimming cut 3 bases from V and 0 bases from J; bases unmatched to any gene: 12. Germline CDR1 reads MNHEY; CDR2 reads SMNVEV (reference sequence). The CDR3 consists of 18 residues. The CDR3 is CASSFPSGTTTSTDTQYF. The DNA for the CDR3 is TGTGCCAGCAGTTTTCCCAGCGGGACTACAACTAGCACAGATACGCAGTATTTT.

The genes are TRBV4-2 and TRBJ2-1; 8 bases agree with TRBD2. The CDR3 has 15 amino acids. CDR1 is LGHNA, CDR2 YNFKEQ, per germline. With 0 bases clipped from V and 6 bases from J, the junction kept 4 bases outside the gene matches. The CDR3 loop reads CASSQDPAGANEQFF. The DNA of the CDR3 is TGTGCCAGCAGCCAAGACCCAGCGGGGGCCAATGAGCAGTTCTTC.

This clone was found once. The chain uses TRBV7-6 and TRBJ2-7; D might be TRBD1 (5 bases). Germline loops: CDR1 SGHVS, CDR2 FNYEAQ. The CDR3 runs to 15 residues. V was clipped by 6 bases and J by 0 bases, with 15 bases between them. The CDR3 DNA follows: TGTGCCAGCAGTGGGGCGCAGGTTAGCTCCTACGAGCAGTACTTC. Protein product: CASSGAQVSSYEQYF.